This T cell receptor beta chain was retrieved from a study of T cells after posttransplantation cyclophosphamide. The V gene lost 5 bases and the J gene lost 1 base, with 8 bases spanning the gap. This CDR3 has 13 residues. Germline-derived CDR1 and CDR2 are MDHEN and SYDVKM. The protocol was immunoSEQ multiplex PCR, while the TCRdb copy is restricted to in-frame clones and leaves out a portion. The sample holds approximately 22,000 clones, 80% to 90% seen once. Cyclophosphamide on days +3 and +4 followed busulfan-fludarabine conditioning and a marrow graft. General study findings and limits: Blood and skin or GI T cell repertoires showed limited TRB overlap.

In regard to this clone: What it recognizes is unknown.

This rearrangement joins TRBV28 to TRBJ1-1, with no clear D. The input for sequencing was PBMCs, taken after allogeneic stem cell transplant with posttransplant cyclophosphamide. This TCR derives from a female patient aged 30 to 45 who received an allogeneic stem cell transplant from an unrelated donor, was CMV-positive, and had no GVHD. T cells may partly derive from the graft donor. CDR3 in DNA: TGTGCCAGCAGTATTCCACAGAACACTGAAGCTTTCTTT. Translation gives CASSIPQNTEAFF.